The text below deals with one T cell receptor beta chain. Its specificity is unknown. Germline CDR1 reads SGHTA; CDR2 reads FQGNSA. V dropped 2 bases and J dropped 1 base, with 11 bases sitting between them. This CDR3 is 15 amino acids long. TCRdb processed the reads anew with MiXCR; each CDR3 protein has one entry. The data show some 500,000 distinct CDR3 sequences, 40% seen once. The record originates from a study of T cell repertoires in cytomegalovirus infection. About the study: Both CMV infection and a matching HLA type were indicated by public TCR beta signatures. General observations from the study: Clonotypes of TCR beta that were HLA-C-restricted and CMV-specific dominated the ex vivo response.

The material sequenced was cultured PBMCs, taken from culture after CMV antigen stimulation. The chain uses TRBV7-2 and TRBJ2-5, with TRBD2 as a possible D gene (6 bases). This TCR came from a human donor in good health (CMV status not recorded). Some clones in this sample may be carry-over from other donors' samples. Here the CDR3 reads CASSLLFGGQETQYF. As DNA, the CDR3 is TGTGCCAGCAGCTTACTCTTCGGGGGCCAAGAGACCCAGTACTTC.